Below, 22 T cell receptor beta chains from the same sample are listed, as sequenced in a study of beta chain features in type 1 diabetes. Their recognized antigens are unknown. Expressed TCRB transcripts were sequenced because the entire RNA isolate underwent reverse transcription. Measured with immunoSEQ multiplex PCR; TCRdb has only the in-frame clones, and not every one. The data contain 250,000 to 300,000 clones, 20% to 25% of them singletons. Whole-study findings and limits: In all four CD4+ subsets, TCRB CDR3 length was significantly, moderately reduced in type 1 diabetes.

The sample consisted of naive CD4+ T cells from blood. These receptors were taken from a woman between 25 and 40 years old with type 1 diabetes.

This clone has only a few counts. The chain is built from TRBV2 and TRBJ1-1, with TRBD1 as a possible D gene (5 bases). This CDR3 spans 15 amino acids. The germline V gene encodes CDR1 SNHLY and CDR2 FYNNEI. V dropped 5 bases and J dropped 3 bases, with 16 bases sitting between them. The CDR3 here is CASSPLGTSDTEAFF. The CDR3 DNA reads as TGTGCCAGCAGTCCCCTCGGGACTTCGGACACTGAAGCTTTCTTT.

This clone showed up just a few times. CDR3 nucleotides: TGTGCCTGGAGTGTCAAAACAGGGGGTCGCACAGATACGCAGTATTTT. It translates to CAWSVKTGGRTDTQYF. This sequence joins TRBV30 and TRBJ2-3; 8 bases map to TRBD1. The CDR3 contains 16 residues. Germline V gives CDR1 GTSNPN, CDR2 SVGIG (reference sequence). Losses at the gene ends were 0 bases for V and 1 base for J; bases not matched to a gene: 6.

The chain couples TRBV7-2 to TRBJ2-5; D is uncertain. The V gene's germline CDR1 is SGHTA and CDR2 FQGNSA. Deletions cut 1 base from V and 5 bases from J, with 8 bases between. There are 13 residues in the CDR3. CDR3 sequence: CASSLVASETQYF. The CDR3 nucleotides are TGTGCCAGCAGCTTAGTGGCTTCTGAGACCCAGTACTTC.

The chain is built from TRBV7-8 and TRBJ2-5; perhaps TRBD2 as D (5 bases). The germline V gene has CDR1 SGHVS and CDR2 FQNEAQ. This CDR3 region has 13 residues. Trimming stripped 3 bases from V and 5 bases from J, with 10 bases between. Here the CDR3 DNA reads TGTGCCAGCAGCTTGAGGGAAGATGAGACCCAGTACTTC. Residues: CASSLREDETQYF.

This rearrangement joins TRBV25-1 to TRBJ1-2, with 8 bases aligning to TRBD1. V was pared by 1 base and J by 4 bases, with 5 bases of the junction left unmatched. The germline V gene encodes CDR1 MGHDK and CDR2 SYGVNS. There are 15 residues in the CDR3. CDR3 protein: CASSELGQGGYGYTF. The CDR3 DNA reads as TGTGCCAGCAGTGAATTAGGACAGGGCGGCTATGGCTACACCTTC.

This clone was recorded a few times. The sample has other DNA sequences that encode this CDR3 too. The chain carries TRBV30 and TRBJ1-2; a weak D match, TRBD1 (5 bases). CDR3 size: 15 residues. The germline V gene encodes CDR1 GTSNPN and CDR2 SVGIG (reference sequence). The V end was cut by 5 bases, the J end by 4 bases, with 20 bases between. CDR3 loop: CAWSPRQGGSYGYTF. DNA for the CDR3: TGTGCCTGGTCCCCCCGGCAGGGAGGGAGCTATGGCTACACCTTC.

The gene calls are TRBV11-2 and TRBJ1-4; D is uncertain. CDR1 is SGHAT and CDR2 is FQNNGV in the germline V gene. CDR3 size: 14 residues. Trimming shortened V by 5 bases and J by 6 bases, and 13 bases separated the two germline ends. The CDR3 sequence: CASSKRTVDEKLFF. DNA for the CDR3: TGTGCCAGCAGCAAACGAACGGTGGATGAAAAACTGTTTTTT.

J is TRBJ2-2 and V is TRBV5-1; D remains ambiguous. Deletions cut 0 bases from V and 9 bases from J, with 12 bases between. The germline V gene has CDR1 SGHRS and CDR2 YFSETQ. The CDR3 length is 14 residues. The CDR3 protein is CASSLGWADWELFF. The CDR3 nucleotides are TGCGCCAGCAGCTTGGGATGGGCTGATTGGGAGCTGTTTTTT. Using reference TRBV5-1 and TRBJ2-2 for the parts outside the CDR3, the full variable domain is KAGVTQTPRYLIKTRGQQVTLSCSPISGHRSVSWYQQTPGQGLQFLFEYFSETQRNKGNFPGRFSGRQFSNSRSEMNVSTLELGDSALYLCASSLGWADWELFFGEGSRLTVL.

The table lists this clone with a few counts. The V gene is TRBV4-1, the J gene TRBJ1-2, with TRBD1 matching 12 bases. The CDR3 spans 17 residues. The germline V gene has CDR1 MGHRA and CDR2 YSYEKL. Germline trimming cut 4 bases from V and 5 bases from J; bases unmatched to any gene: 11. The CDR3 spells CASSPPGTGGERYGYTF. CDR3 sequence (DNA): TGCGCCAGCAGCCCTCCCGGGACAGGGGGCGAGCGGTATGGCTACACCTTC.

The rearrangement uses TRBV18 and TRBJ2-1; 8 bases line up with TRBD1. With V trimmed by 6 bases and J by 5 bases, 9 bases remained unmatched. This CDR3 is built from 15 residues. The germline gives CDR1 KGHSH, CDR2 LQKENI. The CDR3 spells CASSRRDRLNNEQFF. The CDR3 DNA sequence: TGTGCCAGCTCTCGCCGGGACAGGCTAAACAATGAGCAGTTCTTC.

The CDR3 coding sequence is TGCGCCAGCACTCAAGCGGGTCCAGATACGCAGTATTTT. This encodes CASTQAGPDTQYF. The chain uses TRBV5-1 and TRBJ2-3; TRBD2 might be the D (6 bases). V was pared by 6 bases and J by 4 bases, with 12 bases between. The CDR3 has 13 residues. Germline CDR1 SGHRS, CDR2 YFSETQ.

This clone was seen only a few times. The V gene is TRBV7-2, the J gene TRBJ2-7; 7 bases are a match to TRBD2. The CDR3 runs 15 residues. Germline loops: CDR1 SGHTA, CDR2 FQGNSA. J gave up 4 bases and V 5 bases, and 11 bases lay outside the gene matches. The CDR3 loop is CASSKVASGDYEQYF. The CDR3 DNA sequence: TGTGCCAGCAGCAAGGTGGCCAGCGGGGATTACGAGCAGTACTTC.

The chain is built from TRBV7-2 and TRBJ1-2, with D tentatively TRBD1 (5 bases). The CDR3 extends over 16 amino acids. Germline lookup yields CDR1 SGHTA and CDR2 FQGNSA. With 2 bases removed from V and 3 bases from J, the gap between germline ends came to 16 bases. CDR3 sequence: CASSLRKTARDYGYTF. CDR3 bases: TGTGCCAGCAGCTTAAGGAAGACGGCCAGGGACTATGGCTACACCTTC.

The chain carries TRBV28 and TRBJ2-6; perhaps TRBD1 as D (5 bases). V lost 6 bases to trimming and J lost 11 bases, with 11 bases between them. This CDR3 has 12 residues. Germline CDR1 and CDR2: MDHEN and SYDVKM. As DNA, the CDR3 is TGTGCCAGCAGACGACAGACCGACGTCCTGACTTTC. Translation: CASRRQTDVLTF.

This rearrangement joins TRBV14 to TRBJ2-5; 9 bases map to TRBD1. V gave up 8 bases and J gave up 4 bases; unmatched junction bases: 5. The CDR3 consists of 13 residues. Per germline, CDR1 SGHDN and CDR2 FVKESK. The CDR3 sequence: CASSGTGRETQYF. The CDR3 DNA reads TGTGCCAGCTCCGGGACAGGGAGAGAGACCCAGTACTTC.

V and J are TRBV7-9 and TRBJ1-2; D not certain. The germline V gene has CDR1 SEHNR and CDR2 FQNEAQ (reference sequence). Trimming shortened V by 1 base and J by 7 bases, and 13 bases separated the two germline ends. The CDR3 covers 14 residues. The CDR3 is CASSLEAGRSGYTF. CDR3 DNA sequence: TGTGCCAGCAGCTTAGAGGCGGGAAGAAGTGGCTACACCTTC. Using reference TRBV7-9 and TRBJ1-2 for the parts outside the CDR3, the full variable domain is DTGVSQNPRHKITKRGQNVTFRCDPISEHNRLYWYRQTLGQGPEFLTYFQNEAQLEKSRLLSDRFSAERPKGSFSTLEIQRTEQGDSAMYLCASSLEAGRSGYTFGSGTRLTVV.

This clone was found a few times. The V gene is TRBV9, the J gene TRBJ2-1; the D gene is possibly TRBD2 (5 bases). The CDR3 is 13 amino acids. Deletions cut 0 bases from V and 9 bases from J, with 10 bases between. CDR1 SGDLS and CDR2 YYNGEE come from the germline V gene. The CDR3 bases are TGTGCCAGCAGCGTAGCTACTAGTGGTGAGCAGTTCTTC. It is translated as CASSVATSGEQFF. Filled out from reference TRBV9 and TRBJ2-1, the complete variable domain reads DSGVTQTPKHLITATGQRVTLRCSPRSGDLSVYWYQQSLDQGLQFLIQYYNGEERAKGNILERFSAQQFPDLHSELNLSSLELGDSALYFCASSVATSGEQFFGPGTRLTVL.

The chain carries TRBV4-1 and TRBJ2-1; 11 bases match TRBD2. Trimming removed 1 base from V and 14 bases from J; junction bases left unmatched: 7. CDR3 length: 14 amino acids. Germline V gene sequence: CDR1 MGHRA, CDR2 YSYEKL. The CDR3 protein is CASSQGELAGVKFF. CDR3 DNA sequence: TGCGCCAGCAGCCAAGGCGAACTAGCGGGAGTTAAGTTCTTC.

This clone has just a few counts. This chain connects TRBV29-1 to TRBJ1-1; a possible D gene is TRBD1 (5 bases). Trimming pared 2 bases from V and 1 base from J, leaving 14 bases between. Germline V lookup: CDR1 SQVTM, CDR2 ANQGSEA. CDR3 size: 15 residues. CDR3 coding DNA: TGCAGCGTTGAATGGGGCGGCAGACAGAACACTGAAGCTTTCTTT. Protein sequence: CSVEWGGRQNTEAFF. Combining the CDR3 with reference TRBV29-1 and TRBJ1-1 gives the whole variable domain SAVISQKPSRDICQRGTSLTIQCQVDSQVTMMFWYRQQPGQSLTLIATANQGSEATYESGFVIDKFPISRPNLTFSTLTVSNMSPEDSSIYLCSVEWGGRQNTEAFFGQGTRLTVV.

This clone occurred a few times. This chain joins TRBV27 and TRBJ1-2; perhaps TRBD1 as D (5 bases). The germline CDR1 and CDR2 sequences are MNHEY and SMNVEV (reference sequence). V lost 4 bases and J lost 5, with 17 bases in between. The CDR3 length is 15 residues. CDR3 region: CASSSQQGRWYGYTF. DNA of the CDR3: TGTGCCAGCAGTTCCCAGCAGGGAAGATGGTATGGCTACACCTTC.

This clone came up a few times. The chain couples TRBV29-1 to TRBJ2-3, with 12 bases matching TRBD2. The junction had 7 bases not matched to a gene; V was cut back by 8 bases and J by 4 bases. There are 14 residues in the CDR3. Germline V CDR1 and CDR2: SQVTM, ANQGSEA. CDR3 loop: CSHRASGRADTQYF. The CDR3 coding sequence is TGCAGCCATAGGGCTAGCGGGAGGGCAGATACGCAGTATTTT.

This sequence joins TRBV7-9 and TRBJ2-7, with TRBD2 identical over 10 bases. Germline values: CDR1 SEHNR, CDR2 FQNEAQ (reference sequence). This CDR3 contains 14 residues. The J segment lost 2 bases and the V segment lost 2 bases, leaving 0 bases of the junction unmatched. CDR3 protein: CASSLTSGTYEQYF. The DNA for the CDR3 is TGTGCCAGCAGCTTAACTAGCGGGACCTACGAGCAGTACTTC.